The 4 T cell receptor beta chains below come from one sample, sequenced in a study of T-cell reconstitution after alpha-beta-depleted transplantation in children. This sample's TCRbeta library carried unique molecular identifier barcodes. Each CDR3 protein is one row after TCRdb ran MiXCR on the PCR reads. The sample includes some 310,000 distinct CDR3 sequences, approximately 23% of them seen just once. The sample consisted of PBMCs, mostly from graft donor cells, taken 180 days after TCRalphabeta/CD19-depleted stem cell transplant. All receptors come from a male patient younger than 18 who had a stem cell transplant for acute lymphoblastic leukemia, so the T cells may come from the graft donor.

This clonotype was observed at least ten times. The V call is TRBV5-1, the J call TRBJ2-3, with 8 bases that match TRBD2. V was clipped by 4 bases and J by 4 bases; unmatched bases: 8. Germline CDR1 is SGHRS and CDR2 is YFSETQ. The CDR3 is made up of 15 amino acids. CDR3 protein: CASSRQRERPDTQYF. The CDR3 DNA reads TGCGCCAGCAGCAGACAGCGGGAGAGACCAGATACGCAGTATTTT.

The rearrangement joins TRBV20-1 to TRBJ2-1, with TRBD2 matching 7 bases. Germline V gives CDR1 DFQATT, CDR2 SNEGSKA (reference sequence). V gave up 1 base and J gave up 0 bases; unmatched junction bases: 3. This CDR3 contains 15 residues. The CDR3 DNA reads as TGCAGTGCTAGAGGCAGCGGGGTCTCCTACAATGAGCAGTTCTTC. This translates into CSARGSGVSYNEQFF.

The table lists this clonotype with many counts. V and J are TRBV10-3 and TRBJ2-7; 7 nucleotides match TRBD2. Unmatched junction bases numbered 10, after V lost 4 bases and J lost 1 base. Germline V gene lookup returns CDR1 ENHRY and CDR2 SYGVKD. The CDR3 extends over 16 amino acids. CDR3 bases: TGTGCCATCAGTGGGCCGCGTCGGGGGGAATCCTACGAGCAGTACTTC. It is translated as CAISGPRRGESYEQYF.

This clonotype was detected a few times. This chain connects TRBV14 to TRBJ2-1; 7 bases are shared with TRBD2. The germline V gene encodes CDR1 SGHDN and CDR2 FVKESK. The CDR3 spans 17 residues. V shed 4 bases, J shed 1 base, and the junction held 10 bases outside the gene matches. CDR3 loop: CASSRFLAALSYNEQFF. Written as DNA, the CDR3 is TGTGCCAGCAGCCGTTTTCTAGCGGCATTATCCTACAATGAGCAGTTCTTC.